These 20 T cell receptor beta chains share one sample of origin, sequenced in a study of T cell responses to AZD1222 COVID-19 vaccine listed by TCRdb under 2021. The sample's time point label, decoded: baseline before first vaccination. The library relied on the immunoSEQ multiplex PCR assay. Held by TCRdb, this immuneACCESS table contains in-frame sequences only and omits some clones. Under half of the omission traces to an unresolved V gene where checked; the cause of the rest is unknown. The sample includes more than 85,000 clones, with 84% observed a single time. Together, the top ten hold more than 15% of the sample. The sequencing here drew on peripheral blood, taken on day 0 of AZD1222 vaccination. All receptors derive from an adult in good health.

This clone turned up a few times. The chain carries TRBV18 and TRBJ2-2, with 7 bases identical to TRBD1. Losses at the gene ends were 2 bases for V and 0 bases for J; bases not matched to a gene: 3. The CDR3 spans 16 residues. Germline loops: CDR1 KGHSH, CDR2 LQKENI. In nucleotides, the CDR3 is TGTGCCAGCTCACCAAAGGGACAGACGAACACCGGGGAGCTGTTTTTT. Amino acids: CASSPKGQTNTGELFF. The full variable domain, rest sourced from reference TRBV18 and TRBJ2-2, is NAGVMQNPRHLVRRRGQEARLRCSPMKGHSHVYWYRQLPEEGLKFMVYLQKENIIDESGMPKERFSAEFPKEGPSILRIQQVVRGDSAAYFCASSPKGQTNTGELFFGEGSRLTVL.

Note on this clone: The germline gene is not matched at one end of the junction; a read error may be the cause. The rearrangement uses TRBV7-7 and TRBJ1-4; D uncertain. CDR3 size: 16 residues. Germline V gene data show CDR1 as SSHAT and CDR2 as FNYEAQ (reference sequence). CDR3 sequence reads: CASSWIFEAVNEKLFF. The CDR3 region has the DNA TGTGCTAGCAGCTGGATTTTCGAGGCAGTGAATGAAAAACTGTTTTTT. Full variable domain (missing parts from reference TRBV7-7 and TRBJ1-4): GAGVSQSPRYKVTKRGQDVTLRCDPISSHATLYWYQQALGQGPEFLTYFNYEAQPDKSGLPSDRFSAERPEGSISTLTIQRTEQRDSAMYRCASSWIFEAVNEKLFFGSGTQLSVL.

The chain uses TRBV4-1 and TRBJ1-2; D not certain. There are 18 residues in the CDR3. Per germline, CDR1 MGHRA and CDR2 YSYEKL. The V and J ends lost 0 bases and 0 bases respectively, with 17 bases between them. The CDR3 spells CASSQDGRRSKANYGYTF. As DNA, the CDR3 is TGCGCCAGCAGCCAAGATGGGAGGAGGTCCAAAGCTAACTATGGCTACACCTTC.

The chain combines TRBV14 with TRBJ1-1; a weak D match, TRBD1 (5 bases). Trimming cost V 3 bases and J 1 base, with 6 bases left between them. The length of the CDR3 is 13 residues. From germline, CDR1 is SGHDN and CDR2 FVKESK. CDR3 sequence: CASSQGGNTEAFF. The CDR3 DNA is TGTGCCAGCAGCCAGGGGGGGAACACTGAAGCTTTCTTT.

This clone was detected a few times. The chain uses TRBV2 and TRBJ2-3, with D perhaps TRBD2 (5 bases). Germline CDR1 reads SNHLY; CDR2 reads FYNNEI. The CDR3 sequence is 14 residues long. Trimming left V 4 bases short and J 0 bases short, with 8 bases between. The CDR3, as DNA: TGTGCCAGCAGTGTTCTAGCTAGCACAGATACGCAGTATTTT. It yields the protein CASSVLASTDTQYF.

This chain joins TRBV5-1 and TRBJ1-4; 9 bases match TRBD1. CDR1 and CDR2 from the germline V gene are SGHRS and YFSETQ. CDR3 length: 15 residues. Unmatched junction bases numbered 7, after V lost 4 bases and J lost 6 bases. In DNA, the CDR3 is TGCGCCAGCAGCCGGCGGGGACAGGGAGATGAAAAACTGTTTTTT. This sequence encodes CASSRRGQGDEKLFF.

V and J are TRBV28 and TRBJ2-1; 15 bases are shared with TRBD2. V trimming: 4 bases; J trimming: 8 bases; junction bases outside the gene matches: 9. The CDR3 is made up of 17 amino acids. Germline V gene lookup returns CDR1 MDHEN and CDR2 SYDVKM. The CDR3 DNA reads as TGTGCCAGCAGTTCCTCCGGGACTAGCGGGAGGTTGGATGAGCAGTTCTTC. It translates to CASSSSGTSGRLDEQFF.

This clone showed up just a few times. The CDR3 coding sequence is TGTGCCAGCAGATTGAGCGGGAGGGGGACCGGGGAGCTGTTTTTT. Its protein product is CASRLSGRGTGELFF. This rearrangement joins TRBV7-2 to TRBJ2-2, with TRBD2 matching over 10 bases. This CDR3 has 15 amino acids. Germline V gene sequence: CDR1 SGHTA, CDR2 FQGNSA. V shed 6 bases and J 5 bases; nucleotides not matched to a gene: 6.

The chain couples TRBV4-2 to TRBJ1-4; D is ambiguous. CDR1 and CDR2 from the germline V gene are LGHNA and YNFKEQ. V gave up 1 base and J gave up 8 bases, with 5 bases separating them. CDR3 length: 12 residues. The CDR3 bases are TGTGCCAGCAGCCAAGGAGGAGAAAAACTGTTTTTT. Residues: CASSQGGEKLFF.

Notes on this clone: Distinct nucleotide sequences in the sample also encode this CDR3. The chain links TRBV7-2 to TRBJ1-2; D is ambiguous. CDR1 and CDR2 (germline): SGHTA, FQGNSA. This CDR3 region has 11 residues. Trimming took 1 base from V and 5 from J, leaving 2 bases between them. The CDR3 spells CASSLVYGYTF. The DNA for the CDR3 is TGTGCCAGCAGCTTAGTGTATGGCTACACCTTC.

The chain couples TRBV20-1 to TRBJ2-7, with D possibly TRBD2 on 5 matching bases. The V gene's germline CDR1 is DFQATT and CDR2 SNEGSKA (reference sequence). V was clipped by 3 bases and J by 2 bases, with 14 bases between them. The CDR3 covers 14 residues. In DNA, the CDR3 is TGCAGTGCTAGTCTAGCCGACGTAACCTACGAGCAGTACTTC. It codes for CSASLADVTYEQYF.

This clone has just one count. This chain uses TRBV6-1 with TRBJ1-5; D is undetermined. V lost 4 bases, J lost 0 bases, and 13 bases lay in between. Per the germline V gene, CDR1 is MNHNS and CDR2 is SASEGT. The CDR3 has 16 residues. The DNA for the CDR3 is TGTGCCAGCAGTGTTTCACAGCTTAATAGCAATCAGCCCCAGCATTTT. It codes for CASSVSQLNSNQPQHF.

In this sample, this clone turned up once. CDR3 DNA sequence: TGTGCCAGCAGTGCCGGTAGGGCCTATGAAAAACTGTTTTTT. The encoded protein is CASSAGRAYEKLFF. This chain links TRBV27 with TRBJ1-4; D not certain. The CDR3 is 14 residues long. Trimming stripped 5 bases from V and 6 bases from J, with 13 bases between. Germline values: CDR1 MNHEY, CDR2 SMNVEV (reference sequence). Based on the CDR3 plus reference TRBV27 and TRBJ1-4, the full variable domain is EAQVTQNPRYLITVTGKKLTVTCSQNMNHEYMSWYRQDPGLGLRQIYYSMNVEVTDKGDVPEGYKVSRKEKRNFPLILESPSPNQTSLYFCASSAGRAYEKLFFGSGTQLSVL.

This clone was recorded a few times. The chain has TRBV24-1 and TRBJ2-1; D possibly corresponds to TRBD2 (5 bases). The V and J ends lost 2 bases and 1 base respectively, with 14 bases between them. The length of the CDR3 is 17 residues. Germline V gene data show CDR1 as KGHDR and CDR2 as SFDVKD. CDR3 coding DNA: TGTGCCACCAGTGATTCAAAGGGCCCGGGGTCCTACAATGAGCAGTTCTTC. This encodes CATSDSKGPGSYNEQFF.

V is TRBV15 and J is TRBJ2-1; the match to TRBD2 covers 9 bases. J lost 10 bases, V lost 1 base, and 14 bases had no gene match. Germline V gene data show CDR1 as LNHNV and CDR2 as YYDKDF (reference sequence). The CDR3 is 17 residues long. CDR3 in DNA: TGTGCCACCAGCAGAGCTAGAAGTTGGCGGGAGGGCCTCGAGCAGTTCTTC. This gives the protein CATSRARSWREGLEQFF.

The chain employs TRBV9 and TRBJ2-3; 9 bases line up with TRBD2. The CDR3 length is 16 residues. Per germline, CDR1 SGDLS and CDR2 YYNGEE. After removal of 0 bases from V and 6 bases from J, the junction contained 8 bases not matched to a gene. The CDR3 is CASSVAAGGPPDTQYF. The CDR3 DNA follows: TGTGCCAGCAGCGTAGCGGCGGGAGGGCCCCCCGATACGCAGTATTTT.

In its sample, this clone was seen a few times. Here the CDR3 reads CASSIGRGHQPQHF. The CDR3 coding sequence is TGTGCCAGTAGTATAGGAAGAGGGCATCAGCCCCAGCATTTT. The genes are TRBV19 and TRBJ1-5; D call uncertain. The CDR3 is 14 amino acids. V gave up 1 base and J gave up 5 bases, with 9 bases separating them. Germline values: CDR1 LNHDA, CDR2 SQIVND (reference sequence).

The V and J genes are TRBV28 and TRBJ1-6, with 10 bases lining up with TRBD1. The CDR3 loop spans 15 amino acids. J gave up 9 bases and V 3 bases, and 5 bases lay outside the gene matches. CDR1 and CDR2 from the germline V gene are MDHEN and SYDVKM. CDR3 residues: CASSLRTGGRSPLHF. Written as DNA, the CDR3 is TGTGCCAGCAGTTTGCGGACAGGGGGACGTTCACCCCTCCACTTT.

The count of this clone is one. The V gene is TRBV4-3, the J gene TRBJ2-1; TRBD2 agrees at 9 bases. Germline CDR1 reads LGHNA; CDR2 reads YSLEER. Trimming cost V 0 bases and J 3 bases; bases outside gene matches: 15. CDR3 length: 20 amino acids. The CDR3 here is CASSQEFRCSGSNFYNEQFF. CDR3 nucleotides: TGCGCCAGCAGCCAAGAATTTCGGTGTAGCGGGAGTAATTTCTACAATGAGCAGTTCTTC.

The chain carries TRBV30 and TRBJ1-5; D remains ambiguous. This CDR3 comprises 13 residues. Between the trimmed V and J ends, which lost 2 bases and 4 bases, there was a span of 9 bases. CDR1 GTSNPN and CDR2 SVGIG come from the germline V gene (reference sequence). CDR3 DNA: TGTGCCTGGAGTTTCGACCGTAATCAGCCCCAGCATTTT. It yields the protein CAWSFDRNQPQHF.